This TCR beta chain was sequenced in a study of blood T cell repertoires in COVID-19. In the study overall: Samples came from the United States, Italy and Spain, spanning acute and convalescent COVID-19. From T cells, B-cell-depleted T cells, or PBMCs came the material, which was cDNA or gDNA.

Authors' methods: Researchers report that nucleated cell counts were estimated from reference gene primer amplification. Sequenced by immunoSEQ multiplex PCR; TCRdb stores in-frame clones only, minus some. The V and J calls and clone size were taken over from that table, and D and trimming were inferred from the DNA. Among roughly 260,000 clones listed, around nine tenths were seen once. Per the germline V gene, CDR1 is SGHTA and CDR2 is FQGNSA. This CDR3 contains 15 residues. V was clipped by 4 bases and J by 2 bases; unmatched bases: 5. Sequenced material: peripheral blood. The chain joins TRBV7-2 to TRBJ2-1, with TRBD1 matching 7 bases. The origin of this receptor is a middle-aged woman who had recovered from COVID-19. The CDR3 is CASSYRDSPYNEQFF. Here the CDR3 DNA reads TGTGCCAGCAGCTACCGGGACAGCCCCTACAATGAGCAGTTCTTC.